A selection of T cell receptor beta chains follows, all from one sample in a study of blood T cells in healthy people across ages. One entry per CDR3 protein results from TCRdb running MiXCR on the 5' RACE reads. The sample contains fewer than 2,000,000 distinct CDR3 sequences, about 35% of which appear only once. Specimen: blood. These TCRs come from a woman in her 30s in good health. Both conserved end residues are part of each CDR3. D genes are given only for firm matches. Not every row has a clone size; where given, it reads once, few, many or a size class.

TRBD1	TRBV20-1	NA	14	TRBJ1-5	TGCAGTGCTAGAATCTCCCAGGGGGATCAGCCCCAGCATTTT	CSARISQGDQPQHF
TRBD2	TRBV4-2	NA	18	TRBJ2-7	TGTGCCAGCAGCCAAGAGTCGACTAGCGGGGGGCTATCTTACGAGCAGTACTTC	CASSQESTSGGLSYEQYF
NA	TRBV12-3/TRBV12-4	NA	15	TRBJ2-2	TGTGCCAGCAGTTTCTCAGACAGTCCGACCGGGGAGCTGTTTTTT	CASSFSDSPTGELFF
NA	TRBV9	NA	15	TRBJ2-7	TGTGCCAGCAGCGTAGATGAGAGTGTCACCTACGAGCAGTACTTC	CASSVDESVTYEQYF
TRBD1	TRBV20-1	NA	13	TRBJ2-5	TGCAGTGCTCCGACAGGGTCTATGGGGACCCAGTACTTC	CSAPTGSMGTQYF
NA	TRBV7-2	NA	12	TRBJ2-4	TGTGCCAGCAGCTCATACCGAGGGATGCAGTACTTC	CASSSYRGMQYF
TRBD2	TRBV7-8	many	16	TRBJ2-5	TGTGCCAGCAGTCCCTTAGCGGGGGGGTACCAAGAGACCCAGTACTTC	CASSPLAGGYQETQYF
NA	TRBV20-1	few	13	TRBJ2-6	TGCAGTGTCATCCCCTCTGGGGCCAACGTCCTGACTTTC	CSVIPSGANVLTF
NA	TRBV20-1	NA	13	TRBJ1-6	TGCGGTGCCATAGCCAGTGATAATTCACCCCCCCACTTT	CGAIASDNSPPHF
TRBD1	TRBV29-1	NA	14	TRBJ2-3	TGCAGCGTTGAAGAAGGGTGCTGGACAGGTACGCAGTATTTT	CSVEEGCWTGTQYF
NA	TRBV25-1	few	12	TRBJ2-4	TGTGCCAGCAGTTTTACACTAGGGATTCAGTACTTC	CASSFTLGIQYF
NA	TRBV11-2	NA	17	TRBJ2-1	TGTGCCAGCAGCTTAGTTCCCCCCCTTAGCTCCTACAATGAGCAGTTCTTC	CASSLVPPLSSYNEQFF
TRBD1	TRBV6-5	many	14	TRBJ2-7	TGTGCCAGCAGTTACGGGGCAGGGGGCAACGAGCAGTACTTC	CASSYGAGGNEQYF
TRBD2	TRBV20-1	NA	17	TRBJ2-3	TGCAGCCCCATACTAGCGGGAGGGATCGGAGGCACAGATACGCGGTATTTT	CSPILAGGIGGTDTRYF
NA	TRBV12-3/TRBV12-4	NA	12	TRBJ2-7	TGTGCCAGCAGGCTTGGGACGGGCGAGCAGTACTTC	CASRLGTGEQYF
NA	TRBV7-2	few	14	TRBJ1-1	TGTGCCAGCAGCCCGCGGACAGTCCGCACTGAAGCTTTCTTT	CASSPRTVRTEAFF
NA	TRBV7-7	few	14	TRBJ2-7	TGTGCCAGCAGCCCCAGGAGGGGGCCCTACGAGCAGTACTTC	CASSPRRGPYEQYF
TRBD2	TRBV4-1	many	17	TRBJ2-5	TGCGCCAGCAGCCCTACGCCCAGCGGGGGGGAGATGGAGACCCAGTACTTC	CASSPTPSGGEMETQYF
NA	TRBV4-1	NA	16	TRBJ2-1	TGCGCCAGCAGCCAAGGGCGCGCTTATACCTACAATGAGCAGTTCTTC	CASSQGRAYTYNEQFF
NA	TRBV7-9	NA	13	TRBJ1-4	TGTGCCAGCAGCTTAGGACAGATTGAAAAACTGTTTTTT	CASSLGQIEKLFF
NA	TRBV7-3	few	19	TRBJ2-6	TGTGCCAGCAGTTATGACGGAACACGGGACATCTCTGGGGCCAACGTCCTGACTTTC	CASSYDGTRDISGANVLTF
NA	TRBV5-1	NA	11	TRBJ1-1	TGCGCCAGCGGGGGCACCAGTGAAGCTTTCTTT	CASGGTSEAFF
NA	TRBV12-3/TRBV12-4	NA	16	TRBJ1-3	TGTGCCAGCAGTCTCGAGGGTGGGGAGTCTGGAAACACCATATATTTT	CASSLEGGESGNTIYF
NA	TRBV20-1	NA	10	TRBJ1-4	TGCAGTGCACTACAGGAAAAACTGTTTTTT	CSALQEKLFF
NA	TRBV28	few	16	TRBJ2-3	TGTGCCAGCAGTTCGTCGAGCGGCCAAAGCACAGATACGCAGTATTTT	CASSSSSGQSTDTQYF